This T cell receptor (beta chain) was obtained from a study of OX40 agonist ivuxolimab in advanced cancers. The overall study: Given to patients was ivuxolimab, an agonistic anti-OX40 (CD134) antibody. Allowance was made for prior anti-PD-1, anti-PD-L1 or anti-CTLA-4 therapy, and approximately 40% had some.

Blood sampling was done at baseline, cycle 4 day 1, and cycle 7 day 1. Assay used: immunoSEQ multiplex PCR; TCRdb lists only in-frame clones, some missing. The sample records around 35,000 clones, about 76% being singletons. Germline values: CDR1 LGHNA, CDR2 YNFKEQ. The V end lost 3 bases, the J end lost 11 bases, and 20 bases lay between the germline ends. This CDR3 is built from 16 residues. This receptor was taken from an adult with an advanced solid tumor such as melanoma, head and neck, liver or kidney cancer. Sequenced here: CD4+ or CD8+ T cells sorted from blood, sampled in a trial of the OX40 agonist ivuxolimab. The chain employs TRBV4-2 and TRBJ1-6; tentative D call: TRBD1 (5 bases). In DNA, the CDR3 is TGTGCCAGCAGCCAGGAAAGCGGGGGTGCCGTGCCACCCCTCCACTTT. Translating gives CASSQESGGAVPPLHF.